The 10 T cell receptor beta chains reported below all come from one sample, sequenced in a study of control samples from healthy donors and cancer patients. TCRdb's table, derived via immunoSEQ multiplex PCR, lists solely in-frame clones and lacks some. The sample lists around 99,000 clones; approximately 90% were seen once. Sequenced sample: blood. The receptors stem from a woman between 45 and 65 years old in good health.

The chain carries TRBV7-2 and TRBJ2-1, with D perhaps assigned TRBD1 or TRBD2 (9 bases each). CDR1 is SGHTA and CDR2 is FQGNSA in the germline V gene. V was trimmed by 1 base and J by 9 bases, leaving 19 bases between them. This CDR3 contains 16 residues. The DNA for the CDR3 is TGTGCCAGCAGCTTAGGTCTTAGCGGGGGACAGGGTGAGCAGTTCTTC. This codes for CASSLGLSGGQGEQFF.

The rearrangement joins TRBV24-1 to TRBJ2-3; 12 positions agree with TRBD2. Germline CDR1 and CDR2: KGHDR and SFDVKD. The V and J ends lost 3 bases and 2 bases, in that order; junction bases with no gene match: 14. The CDR3 loop spans 20 amino acids. The CDR3 here is CATSDLKRLAGAITTDTQYF. The CDR3 nucleotides are TGTGCCACCAGTGATCTCAAGCGACTAGCGGGGGCCATTACCACAGATACGCAGTATTTT.

The CDR3 DNA sequence: TGTGCCAGCAGTGAGAGGGGTTATGAAAAACTGTTTTTT. Protein product: CASSERGYEKLFF. This chain joins TRBV6-6 and TRBJ1-4; maybe TRBD1 (5 bases). Germline-derived CDR1 and CDR2 are MNHNY and SVGAGI (reference sequence). Trimming shortened V by 5 bases and J by 6 bases, and 10 bases separated the two germline ends. This CDR3 is built from 13 residues.

The chain recombines TRBV7-3 with TRBJ2-1; no definite D call. The CDR3 loop spans 15 amino acids. Trimming removed 3 bases from V and 5 bases from J, with 14 bases in between. Germline V gene sequence: CDR1 SGHTA, CDR2 FQGTGA. CDR3 region: CASSFRSGFNNEQFF. Here the CDR3 DNA reads TGTGCCAGCAGCTTTCGATCCGGATTCAACAATGAGCAGTTCTTC.

The rearrangement links TRBV4-1 to TRBJ2-1, with 10 nucleotides matching TRBD2. The CDR3 totals 16 residues. J was trimmed by 7 bases and V by 4 bases; bases with no gene match: 10. The V gene's germline CDR1 is MGHRA and CDR2 YSYEKL. The CDR3 region is CASSRTLAGGPNEQFF. CDR3 nucleotide sequence: TGCGCCAGCAGCCGGACTTTAGCGGGGGGACCAAATGAGCAGTTCTTC.

V usage is TRBV7-3 and J usage is TRBJ2-1, with 8 bases fitting TRBD2. Germline assignment: CDR1 SGHTA and CDR2 FQGTGA. CDR3 length equals 15 residues. The junction had 4 bases not matched to a gene; V was cut back by 3 bases and J by 3 bases. CDR3 DNA sequence: TGTGCCAGCAGCTTTACTGCGGGAGGCTACAATGAGCAGTTCTTC. Translating gives CASSFTAGGYNEQFF.

This chain connects TRBV7-2 to TRBJ2-1; D might be TRBD1 (6 bases). CDR1 is SGHTA and CDR2 is FQGNSA in the germline V gene. Trimming shortened V by 6 bases and J by 3 bases, and 12 bases separated the two germline ends. CDR3 size: 14 residues. The CDR3 spells CASRHREFYNEQFF. The CDR3, as DNA: TGTGCCAGCAGACACAGGGAGTTCTACAATGAGCAGTTCTTC.

This chain links TRBV7-6 with TRBJ1-1; 8 bases map to TRBD1. Germline lookup yields CDR1 SGHVS and CDR2 FNYEAQ. The length of the CDR3 is 13 residues. Trimming removed 5 bases from V and 6 bases from J; junction bases left unmatched: 5. The CDR3 DNA follows: TGTGCCAGCAGCGTACTACAGGGGGCTGAAGCTTTCTTT. Amino acids: CASSVLQGAEAFF. Drawing the rest from reference TRBV7-6 and TRBJ1-1, the complete variable domain is GAGVSQSPRYKVTKRGQDVALRCDPISGHVSLYWYRQALGQGPEFLTYFNYEAQQDKSGLPNDRFSAERPEGSISTLTIQRTEQRDSAMYRCASSVLQGAEAFFGQGTRLTVV.

CDR3: CASSPPKTMNTEAFF. In DNA form, the CDR3 reads TGTGCCAGCTCACCACCGAAGACTATGAACACTGAAGCTTTCTTT. This chain connects TRBV18 to TRBJ1-1; D not certain. Deletions cut 0 bases from V and 0 bases from J, with 8 bases between. This CDR3 is 15 amino acids long. Per the germline V gene, CDR1 is KGHSH and CDR2 is LQKENI.

The rearrangement links TRBV19 to TRBJ2-1; 8 positions agree with TRBD1. Germline V gene sequence: CDR1 LNHDA, CDR2 SQIVND (reference sequence). V shed 2 bases and J 7 bases; nucleotides not matched to a gene: 10. There are 16 residues in the CDR3. CDR3 amino acids: CASSISWQGARNEQFF. CDR3 DNA sequence: TGTGCCAGTAGTATATCGTGGCAGGGGGCGCGTAATGAGCAGTTCTTC.